The T cell receptor beta chain described here comes from a study of resident and recirculating memory T cells in vitiligo. For the study at large: Genomic DNA was extracted from whole homogenized samples, with no cell sorting.

Libraries were prepared by immunoSEQ multiplex PCR; TCRdb keeps only in-frame clonotypes and omits some of them. Among tens of thousands of clones listed, around 92% were seen once. J lost 3 bases, V lost 1 base, and 2 bases had no gene match. Germline V CDR1 and CDR2: SGDLS, YYNGEE. The CDR3 has 15 amino acids. Patients who had received treatment within the previous three months were excluded. The sequenced sample consisted of blood. The chain carries TRBV9 and TRBJ2-2; 8 nucleotides line up with TRBD1. The source is a male donor with vitiligo. The CDR3 region has the DNA TGTGCCAGCAGCGTACAGGGGGCGGACACCGGGGAGCTGTTTTTT. Translation gives CASSVQGADTGELFF.